The clone carrying this T cell receptor beta chain was seen at least ten times. Its antigen is not known. This sample is drawn from a study of regulatory T cells in long-lasting Graves disease. General study results and limits: A limited number of samples was an acknowledged limitation.

Time point described: newly diagnosed GD, antithyroid drugs for less than 3 months. Scientists built the TCR library using RNA that was extracted from PBMCs. Building of the TCR beta libraries involved iRepertoire HTBI primers and Arm-PCR of CDR3 regions. TCRdb reanalysed the multiplex PCR reads using MiXCR and keeps one entry per CDR3 protein. The table shows roughly 400,000 distinct CDR3 sequences, with about 15% occurring only once. The J segment lost 1 base and the V segment lost 7 bases, leaving 6 bases of the junction unmatched. From germline, CDR1 is SNHLY and CDR2 FYNNEI. The CDR3 is 14 amino acids. The data also belong to a second study, concerning T cells in Graves' hyperthyroidism and ophthalmopathy.

This sample comprised peripheral blood mononuclear cells (PBMCs), obtained at new diagnosis, from a patient treated with antithyroid drugs. The V call is TRBV2, the J call TRBJ1-1; TRBD1 matches at 7 bases. This receptor was taken from a woman aged 40-49 years with Graves disease. The CDR3 loop is CASNMGQTNTEAFF. CDR3 DNA sequence: TGTGCCAGCAACATGGGACAGACGAACACTGAAGCTTTCTTT.